The 17 T cell receptor beta chains given below trace back to one sample, sequenced in a study of cytomegalovirus exposure and HLA in healthy donors. Primers included in the PCR were 60 Vbeta and 13 Jbeta primers. Data came from immunoSEQ multiplex PCR; TCRdb stores just in-frame clones and leaves some out. The data hold about 180,000 clones, with about 80% observed a single time. The specimen was PBMCs. These receptor sequences come from a man between 18 and 35 years old in good health and CMV-seronegative.

The chain carries TRBV19 and TRBJ2-1; weak D call: TRBD1 (6 bases). Germline CDR1 is LNHDA and CDR2 is SQIVND (reference sequence). This CDR3 has 16 amino acids. Trimming left V 5 bases short and J 2 bases short, with 16 bases between. The CDR3 DNA reads as TGTGCCAGTAGTTCCCACAGGGCTGGTGCCTACAATGAGCAGTTCTTC. Protein product: CASSSHRAGAYNEQFF.

This clone was picked up a small number of times. The chain joins TRBV9 to TRBJ1-2, with TRBD1 matching 8 bases. V lost 0 bases and J lost 2; bases outside the gene matches: 3. The CDR3 sequence is 15 residues long. Germline V CDR1 and CDR2: SGDLS, YYNGEE. The CDR3: CASSVGDRGNYGYTF. CDR3 sequence (DNA): TGTGCCAGCAGCGTAGGTGACAGGGGCAACTATGGCTACACCTTC.

This chain joins TRBV18 and TRBJ2-1; TRBD1 agrees at 9 bases. Germline assignment: CDR1 KGHSH and CDR2 LQKENI. V was clipped by 4 bases and J by 6 bases; unmatched bases: 1. The CDR3 loop spans 13 amino acids. CDR3 nucleotide sequence: TGTGCCAGCTCACAGACAGGGGGCAATGAGCAGTTCTTC. Amino acids: CASSQTGGNEQFF.

This rearrangement joins TRBV7-2 to TRBJ2-5; D is possibly TRBD2 (5 bases). Germline V gene sequence: CDR1 SGHTA, CDR2 FQGNSA. The CDR3 is 16 amino acids. V was pared by 4 bases and J by 5 bases, with 20 bases between. CDR3 in amino acids: CASSSQVWYGGETQYF. DNA for the CDR3: TGTGCCAGCAGCTCCCAGGTCTGGTACGGAGGTGAGACCCAGTACTTC.

This chain uses TRBV7-2 with TRBJ1-2; no firm D call. Trimming shortened V by 3 bases and J by 4 bases, and 9 bases separated the two germline ends. CDR1 is SGHTA, CDR2 FQGNSA, per germline. The CDR3 loop spans 13 amino acids. The CDR3, as DNA: TGTGCCAGCAGCTTGAAAGACACCTATGGCTACACCTTC. Protein product: CASSLKDTYGYTF.

The genes are TRBV30 and TRBJ2-7; D unclear. In germline, CDR1 is GTSNPN, CDR2 SVGIG (reference sequence). The V gene lost 0 bases and the J gene lost 2 bases, with 8 bases spanning the gap. The CDR3 runs 13 residues. The DNA of the CDR3 is TGTGCCTGGAGTGTATCCAGTCCCTACGAGCAGTACTTC. It codes for CAWSVSSPYEQYF.

A few counts support this clone. The J gene is TRBJ2-1, the V gene TRBV7-9; D is perhaps TRBD2 (6 bases). V lost 6 bases to trimming and J lost 0 bases, with 12 bases between them. CDR3 size: 15 residues. Germline loops: CDR1 SEHNR, CDR2 FQNEAQ (reference sequence). CDR3 in amino acids: CASRPGLSSYNEQFF. CDR3 DNA sequence: TGTGCCAGCAGACCGGGACTCAGCTCCTACAATGAGCAGTTCTTC. The variable domain in full, with the rest retrieved from reference TRBV7-9 and TRBJ2-1, is DTGVSQNPRHKITKRGQNVTFRCDPISEHNRLYWYRQTLGQGPEFLTYFQNEAQLEKSRLLSDRFSAERPKGSFSTLEIQRTEQGDSAMYLCASRPGLSSYNEQFFGPGTRLTVL.

The chain joins TRBV2 to TRBJ2-7; 7 bases align to TRBD1. From germline, CDR1 is SNHLY and CDR2 FYNNEI. The CDR3 consists of 15 residues. J lost 3 bases, V lost 6 bases, and 11 bases had no gene match. The CDR3 loop reads CASRERQGDFYEQYF. DNA for the CDR3: TGTGCCAGCAGGGAGAGACAGGGAGACTTCTACGAGCAGTACTTC. Based on the CDR3 plus reference TRBV2 and TRBJ2-7, the full variable domain is EPEVTQTPSHQVTQMGQEVILRCVPISNHLYFYWYRQILGQKVEFLVSFYNNEISEKSEIFDDQFSVERPDGSNFTLKIRSTKLEDSAMYFCASRERQGDFYEQYFGPGTRLTVT.

V gene TRBV19 combines with J gene TRBJ2-1; TRBD1 agrees at 8 bases. The length of the CDR3 is 15 residues. J gave up 7 bases and V 4 bases, and 9 bases lay outside the gene matches. Germline values: CDR1 LNHDA, CDR2 SQIVND (reference sequence). The CDR3, as DNA: TGTGCCAGTAGTAAGTATGGACAGGGTAGAAATGAGCAGTTCTTC. Translated: CASSKYGQGRNEQFF.

This chain links TRBV5-4 with TRBJ2-1, with 8 bases fitting TRBD2. The ends lost 5 bases at V and 8 bases at J; junction bases unmatched: 9. The CDR3 covers 14 residues. Germline CDR1 and CDR2: SGHNT and YYREEE (reference sequence). Here the CDR3 reads CASRIGGRSDEQFF. CDR3 in DNA: TGTGCCAGCAGAATAGGCGGGAGGTCCGATGAGCAGTTCTTC.

The V gene is TRBV13, the J gene TRBJ2-2; perhaps TRBD2 as D (7 bases). CDR3 length: 15 amino acids. V gave up 4 bases and J gave up 5 bases, with 14 bases separating them. Germline loops: CDR1 PRHDT, CDR2 FYEKMQ (reference sequence). The CDR3 loop reads CASSSRGGATGELFF. Here the CDR3 DNA reads TGTGCCAGCAGCTCCCGAGGGGGGGCAACCGGGGAGCTGTTTTTT.

This clone was found a few times. The V gene is TRBV13, the J gene TRBJ2-3; D may be TRBD2 (6 bases). Germline V gives CDR1 PRHDT, CDR2 FYEKMQ (reference sequence). CDR3 length: 14 amino acids. The V and J ends lost 5 bases and 3 bases respectively, with 12 bases between them. CDR3 sequence: CASSPGGRTDTQYF. The CDR3 DNA follows: TGTGCCAGCAGCCCCGGAGGGCGGACAGATACGCAGTATTTT.

The J gene is TRBJ2-5, the V gene TRBV9, with D perhaps matching TRBD2 (5 bases). There are 16 residues in the CDR3. The germline V gene encodes CDR1 SGDLS and CDR2 YYNGEE. V shed 0 bases and J shed 5 bases, with 17 bases lying between them. In nucleotides, the CDR3 is TGTGCCAGCAGCGTAGCGCCTACTCGGGGTGGGGAGACCCAGTACTTC. This gives the protein CASSVAPTRGGETQYF.

The chain carries TRBV14 and TRBJ1-2; possibly TRBD1 for D (5 bases). Germline loops: CDR1 SGHDN, CDR2 FVKESK. Deletions cut 0 bases from V and 7 bases from J, with 12 bases between. This CDR3 has 14 residues. The CDR3: CASSQEGLVGGYTF. The CDR3 DNA follows: TGTGCCAGCAGCCAAGAGGGACTTGTGGGTGGCTACACCTTC.

J is TRBJ2-5 and V is TRBV2, with 7 bases matching TRBD1. Germline CDR1 is SNHLY and CDR2 is FYNNEI. CDR3 length: 15 amino acids. With V trimmed by 8 bases and J by 4 bases, 13 bases remained unmatched. The CDR3 region is CASQTQGWAGETQYF. CDR3 DNA: TGTGCCAGCCAGACACAGGGGTGGGCGGGAGAGACCCAGTACTTC. Supplemented by reference TRBV2 and TRBJ2-5, the full variable domain reads EPEVTQTPSHQVTQMGQEVILRCVPISNHLYFYWYRQILGQKVEFLVSFYNNEISEKSEIFDDQFSVERPDGSNFTLKIRSTKLEDSAMYFCASQTQGWAGETQYFGPGTRLLVL.

This chain joins TRBV7-9 and TRBJ2-3, with D tentatively TRBD2 (6 bases). Trimming removed 8 bases from V and 3 bases from J, with 21 bases in between. This CDR3 spans 16 amino acids. Germline V gives CDR1 SEHNR, CDR2 FQNEAQ (reference sequence). CDR3 region: CASLSPGVRGTDTQYF. The CDR3 bases are TGTGCCAGCCTATCCCCGGGGGTACGTGGGACAGATACGCAGTATTTT. Full variable domain (remainder filled in from reference TRBV7-9 and TRBJ2-3): DTGVSQNPRHKITKRGQNVTFRCDPISEHNRLYWYRQTLGQGPEFLTYFQNEAQLEKSRLLSDRFSAERPKGSFSTLEIQRTEQGDSAMYLCASLSPGVRGTDTQYFGPGTRLTVL.

The gene calls are TRBV25-1 and TRBJ1-2; D is perhaps TRBD1 (6 bases). Germline CDR1 reads MGHDK; CDR2 reads SYGVNS. CDR3 length: 13 amino acids. Trimming cost V 2 bases and J 2 bases, with 6 bases left between them. CDR3 in DNA: TGTGCCAGCAGTGAAGGGACAAACTATGGCTACACCTTC. It translates to CASSEGTNYGYTF.